The clone carrying this T cell receptor (beta chain) was seen just once. CDR1 and CDR2 (germline): MNHEY, SVGAGI. The CDR3 sequence is 13 residues long. The V gene lost 4 bases and the J gene lost 2 bases, with 9 bases spanning the gap. Here immunoSEQ multiplex PCR was the method, and the copy in TCRdb shows in-frame clones only, minus some. The data contain about 680,000 clones, roughly 94% of them singletons. The data are from a study of shared clonotypes between healthy human individuals. CD8 cells regarded as naive lacked CD45RO, were positively chosen for CCR7, and omitted terminally differentiated effector memory CD45RA+ cells.

Sequencing was done on a sample of naive CD8+ T cells sorted from blood. This receptor was taken from a man aged 25 to 40 in good health. This chain uses TRBV6-5 with TRBJ2-7; D might be TRBD1 (6 bases). CDR3 sequence (DNA): TGTGCCAGCAGTTTAACAGGGACCTACGAGCAGTACTTC. Translated: CASSLTGTYEQYF.